The 24 T cell receptor beta chains reported below all come from one sample, sequenced in a study of vaccination effects on CD4 cells after COVID-19. Measured with immunoSEQ multiplex PCR; TCRdb has only the in-frame clones, and not every one. The sample lists tens of thousands of clones, around 70% occurring once. Viral peptide pools were used in the ViraFEST assay to expand antigen-specific CD4+ T cells, and sequencing came afterward. Cells that had been cultured for nine to eleven days were the source of isolated CD4+ T cells. By PCR, the person was confirmed to have had SARS-CoV-2 infection between March and December 2020. Antigens of these TCRs are unknown. The specimen comprised CD4+ T cells from PBMCs cultured with HCoV-NL63 spike peptides, sampled before COVID-19 vaccination. These receptor sequences come from a human donor who had a prior SARS-CoV-2 infection.

The CDR3 sequence: CASSRAHGGRNIQYF. The CDR3 DNA follows: TGTGCCAGCAGCCGAGCCCATGGAGGAAGAAACATTCAGTACTTC. The chain couples TRBV6-5 to TRBJ2-4, with a tentative D call TRBD2 (5 bases). Germline CDR1 reads MNHEY; CDR2 reads SVGAGI. V gave up 6 bases and J gave up 6 bases, with 18 bases separating them. This CDR3 is built from 15 residues.

This clone was detected only once. The chain is built from TRBV5-1 and TRBJ2-7; D is tentatively TRBD1 or TRBD2 (5 bases each). Between the trimmed V and J ends, which lost 1 base and 0 bases, there was a span of 11 bases. This CDR3 has 15 residues. Germline-derived CDR1 and CDR2 are SGHRS and YFSETQ. CDR3 nucleotide sequence: TGCGCCAGCAGCTTGATTGGGGGATCCTCCTACGAGCAGTACTTC. Translating it yields CASSLIGGSSYEQYF.

This clone appeared a few times. The chain recombines TRBV9 with TRBJ2-7, with D possibly being TRBD1 or TRBD2 (5 bases each). The CDR3 runs 12 residues. CDR1 is SGDLS and CDR2 is YYNGEE in the germline V gene. The DNA of the CDR3 is TGTAAAATGGGGGAAGGCTCCTACGAGCAGTACTTC. Amino acid sequence: CKMGEGSYEQYF.

V usage is TRBV5-1 and J usage is TRBJ1-3; weak D call: TRBD1 (6 bases). V was cut by 1 base and J by 2 bases, with 7 bases left in between. The CDR3 extends over 14 amino acids. Per the germline V gene, CDR1 is SGHRS and CDR2 is YFSETQ. CDR3 region: CASSLTGPGNTIYF. CDR3 sequence (DNA): TGCGCCAGCAGCTTGACAGGGCCTGGAAACACCATATATTTT.

The rearrangement uses TRBV11-3 and TRBJ1-1; unclear D gene. CDR1 is SGHNT and CDR2 is YENEEA in the germline V gene. The CDR3 is 13 amino acids. Trimming took off 0 bases at V and 7 bases at J, with 9 bases between the two ends. CDR3 in DNA: TGTGCCAGCAGCTTAGAATCACATGTTGAAGCTTTCTTT. Encoded protein: CASSLESHVEAFF.

The rearrangement links TRBV4-2 to TRBJ2-1, with D possibly TRBD2 on 6 matching bases. Between the trimmed V and J ends, which lost 2 bases and 4 bases, there was a span of 12 bases. CDR3 length: 15 residues. Germline V gives CDR1 LGHNA, CDR2 YNFKEQ. The CDR3 DNA follows: TGTGCCAGCAGCCAATGGGTGGGGGGATACAATGAGCAGTTCTTC. It specifies CASSQWVGGYNEQFF.

This clone has just a few counts. The CDR3 protein is CASSHEGRYSGNTIYF. As DNA, the CDR3 is TGTGCCAGCAGCCATGAGGGACGATACTCTGGAAACACCATATATTTT. The rearrangement links TRBV3-1 (or the pseudogene TRBV3-2) to TRBJ1-3; TRBD1 might be the D (5 bases). Per germline, CDR1 LGHDT and CDR2 YNNKEL (reference sequence). The ends were cut back, 3 bases at V and 0 bases at J, with 12 bases in the middle. The length of the CDR3 is 16 residues.

This clone was seen only once. This chain connects TRBV7-2 to TRBJ1-1; D is ambiguous. The CDR3 is made up of 13 amino acids. The germline CDR1 and CDR2 sequences are SGHTA and FQGNSA. The V gene lost 5 bases and the J gene lost 0 bases, with 7 bases spanning the gap. CDR3 DNA sequence: TGTGCCAGCAGCGATGACATGAACACTGAAGCTTTCTTT. It encodes CASSDDMNTEAFF.

The chain combines TRBV27 with TRBJ1-1; 9 bases are a match to TRBD1. From germline, CDR1 is MNHEY and CDR2 SMNVEV (reference sequence). The length of the CDR3 is 17 residues. The junction had 16 bases not matched to a gene; V was cut back by 6 bases and J by 5 bases. CDR3 loop: CASRRSGTGSIGTEAFF. The CDR3 nucleotides are TGTGCCAGCAGGAGGAGTGGGACAGGGTCGATTGGGACTGAAGCTTTCTTT.

This chain joins TRBV5-1 and TRBJ2-7; 8 bases map to TRBD1. CDR3 size: 17 residues. With V trimmed by 5 bases and J by 3 bases, 16 bases remained unmatched. CDR1 is SGHRS and CDR2 is YFSETQ in the germline V gene. The DNA of the CDR3 is TGCGCCAGCAGTCCTAATCCCCAAGGGACAGGAAACTACGAGCAGTACTTC. It yields the protein CASSPNPQGTGNYEQYF.

The chain joins TRBV5-1 to TRBJ2-7; D is ambiguous. Germline CDR1 SGHRS, CDR2 YFSETQ. The V and J ends lost 0 bases and 0 bases respectively, with 7 bases between them. The CDR3 extends over 14 amino acids. CDR3 sequence: CASSLEVSSYEQYF. The DNA of the CDR3 is TGCGCCAGCAGCTTGGAGGTTAGCTCCTACGAGCAGTACTTC.

In its sample, this clone was seen once. This chain joins TRBV30 and TRBJ2-2; possible D gene TRBD2, 6 bases. The CDR3 runs 15 residues. In germline, CDR1 is GTSNPN, CDR2 SVGIG (reference sequence). V lost 2 bases and J 0 bases, leaving 10 bases between the germline ends. CDR3 region: CAWSRRGSNTGELFF. In DNA form, the CDR3 reads TGTGCCTGGAGTAGGAGGGGCTCGAACACCGGGGAGCTGTTTTTT. Complete variable domain (other parts from reference TRBV30 and TRBJ2-2): SQTIHQWPATLVQPVGSPLSLECTVEGTSNPNLYWYRQAAGRGLQLLFYSVGIGQISSEVPQNLSASRPQDRQFILSSKKLLLSDSGFYLCAWSRRGSNTGELFFGEGSRLTVL.

The rearrangement links TRBV6-5 to TRBJ2-7; perhaps TRBD1 as D (6 bases). This CDR3 is built from 15 residues. Trimming removed 6 bases from V and 4 bases from J, with 19 bases in between. Germline CDR1 reads MNHEY; CDR2 reads SVGAGI. CDR3 protein: CASSRARGGSYEQYF. DNA for the CDR3: TGTGCCAGCAGCCGGGCCAGGGGCGGCTCTTACGAGCAGTACTTC.

V gene TRBV9 combines with J gene TRBJ2-2; 8 nucleotides line up with TRBD2. V gave up 3 bases and J gave up 2 bases; unmatched junction bases: 6. The CDR3 sequence is 16 residues long. The germline CDR1 and CDR2 sequences are SGDLS and YYNGEE. The CDR3 region has the DNA TGTGCCAGCAGCGCGCGGGGGGCCTCAAACACCGGGGAGCTGTTTTTT. This gives the protein CASSARGASNTGELFF.

DNA for the CDR3: TGTGCCAGCAGTGATAACTCCCCCTCCTACGAGCAGTACTTC. Translation gives CASSDNSPSYEQYF. The chain recombines TRBV6-2 or TRBV6-3 with TRBJ2-7; D gene unclear. The CDR3 totals 14 residues. The V gene's germline CDR1 is MNHEY and CDR2 SVGEGT. The V and J ends lost 5 bases and 0 bases respectively, with 11 bases between them.

The V and J genes are TRBV6-4 and TRBJ1-2, with 9 bases identical to TRBD1. With 5 bases clipped from V and 7 bases from J, the junction kept 5 bases outside the gene matches. This CDR3 comprises 13 residues. Germline CDR1 and CDR2: MRHNA and SNTAGT. This CDR3 reads CASSPTGGSGYTF. The CDR3 bases are TGTGCCAGCAGTCCCACAGGGGGCTCTGGCTACACCTTC.

In this sample, this clone turned up a few times. The chain couples TRBV9 to TRBJ1-5; 7 bases align to TRBD1. CDR3 size: 14 residues. Germline V lookup: CDR1 SGDLS, CDR2 YYNGEE. The ends lost 5 bases at V and 4 bases at J; junction bases unmatched: 6. This CDR3 reads CASSKTGVNQPQHF. In DNA form, the CDR3 reads TGTGCCAGCAGTAAAACAGGGGTGAATCAGCCCCAGCATTTT.

The V gene is TRBV14, the J gene TRBJ2-5; D is unclear. This CDR3 is built from 18 residues. Trimming took 0 bases from V and 0 from J, leaving 17 bases between them. Germline CDR1 SGHDN, CDR2 FVKESK. CDR3 in amino acids: CASSQELLGSVDQETQYF. The DNA of the CDR3 is TGTGCCAGCAGCCAAGAACTTTTAGGTTCCGTGGACCAAGAGACCCAGTACTTC.

The gene calls are TRBV27 and TRBJ2-1; 8 bases line up with TRBD2. The CDR3 runs 15 residues. Germline V gene lookup returns CDR1 MNHEY and CDR2 SMNVEV (reference sequence). Trimming took 6 bases from V and 0 from J; bases not matched to a gene: 4. The CDR3 DNA sequence: TGTGCCAGCAGGTATGGGACTAGCTCCTACAATGAGCAGTTCTTC. Its translation is CASRYGTSSYNEQFF.

The rearrangement links TRBV7-2 to TRBJ1-6, with D unclear. Per the germline V gene, CDR1 is SGHTA and CDR2 is FQGNSA. The CDR3 is 14 amino acids. Trimming left V 1 base short and J 10 bases short, with 11 bases between. The CDR3 DNA follows: TGTGCCAGCAGCTTAGTCGCCAGCCCCTCACCCCTCCACTTT. Amino acids: CASSLVASPSPLHF.

The chain uses TRBV7-8 and TRBJ2-3, with 13 bases fitting TRBD2. The CDR3 is made up of 16 amino acids. CDR1 and CDR2 (germline): SGHVS, FQNEAQ. With 8 bases clipped from V and 0 bases from J, the junction kept 5 bases outside the gene matches. The CDR3 is CASGLAGEYSTDTQYF. For the CDR3, the DNA is TGTGCCAGCGGACTAGCGGGGGAGTATAGCACAGATACGCAGTATTTT.

The V and J genes are TRBV7-2 and TRBJ2-4, with D perhaps given as TRBD1 or TRBD2 (5 bases each). The germline V gene has CDR1 SGHTA and CDR2 FQGNSA. The CDR3 spans 14 residues. Trimming left V 5 bases short and J 8 bases short, with 16 bases between. The CDR3 sequence: CASSVDWGSDIQYF. For the CDR3, the DNA is TGTGCCAGCAGCGTAGACTGGGGGTCCGACATTCAGTACTTC.

The chain has TRBV7-9 and TRBJ1-3; D not certain. Trimming shortened V by 5 bases and J by 0 bases, and 11 bases separated the two germline ends. Germline CDR1 reads SEHNR; CDR2 reads FQNEAQ (reference sequence). The CDR3 spans 15 residues. The CDR3: CASSGRLYSGNTIYF. CDR3 sequence (DNA): TGTGCCAGCAGCGGAAGACTTTACTCTGGAAACACCATATATTTT.

The chain carries TRBV11-2 and TRBJ1-6; D remains ambiguous. There are 13 residues in the CDR3. Germline-derived CDR1 and CDR2 are SGHAT and FQNNGV. The V gene lost 4 bases and the J gene lost 10 bases, with 11 bases spanning the gap. The CDR3 bases are TGTGCCAGCAGCTCCTCCCGAGAGTCACCCCTCCACTTT. Amino acid sequence: CASSSSRESPLHF.